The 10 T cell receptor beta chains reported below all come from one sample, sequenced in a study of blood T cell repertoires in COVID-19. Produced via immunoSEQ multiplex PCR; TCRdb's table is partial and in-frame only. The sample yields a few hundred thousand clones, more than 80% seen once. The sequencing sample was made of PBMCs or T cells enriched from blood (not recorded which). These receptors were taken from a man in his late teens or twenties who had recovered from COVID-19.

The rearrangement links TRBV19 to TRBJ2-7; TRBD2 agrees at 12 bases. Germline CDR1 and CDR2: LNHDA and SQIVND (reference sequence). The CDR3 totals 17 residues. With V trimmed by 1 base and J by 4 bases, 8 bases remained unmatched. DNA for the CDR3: TGTGCCAGTAGTATAGCCCTCGGACTAGCGGGGATTTACGAGCAGTACTTC. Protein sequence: CASSIALGLAGIYEQYF.

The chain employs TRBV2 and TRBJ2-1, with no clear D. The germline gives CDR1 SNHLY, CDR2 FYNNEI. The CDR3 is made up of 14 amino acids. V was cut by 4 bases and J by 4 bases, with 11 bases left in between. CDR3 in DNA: TGTGCCAGCAGTGTCCTACAGACGTACAATGAGCAGTTCTTC. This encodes CASSVLQTYNEQFF. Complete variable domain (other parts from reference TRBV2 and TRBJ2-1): EPEVTQTPSHQVTQMGQEVILRCVPISNHLYFYWYRQILGQKVEFLVSFYNNEISEKSEIFDDQFSVERPDGSNFTLKIRSTKLEDSAMYFCASSVLQTYNEQFFGPGTRLTVL.

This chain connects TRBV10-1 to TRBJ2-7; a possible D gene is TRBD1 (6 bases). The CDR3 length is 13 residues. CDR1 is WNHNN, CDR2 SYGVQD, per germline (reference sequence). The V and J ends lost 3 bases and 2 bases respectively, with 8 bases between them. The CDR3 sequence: CASSDGQPYEQYF. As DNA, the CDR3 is TGCGCCAGCAGTGACGGACAGCCCTACGAGCAGTACTTC.

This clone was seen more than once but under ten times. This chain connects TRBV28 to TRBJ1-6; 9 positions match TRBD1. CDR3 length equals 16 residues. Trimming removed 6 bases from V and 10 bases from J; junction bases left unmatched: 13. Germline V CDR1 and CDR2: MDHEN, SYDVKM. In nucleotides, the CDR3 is TGTGCCAGCAGCCCTTCTCCGGGACAGGGCGACTCACCCCTCCACTTT. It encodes CASSPSPGQGDSPLHF.

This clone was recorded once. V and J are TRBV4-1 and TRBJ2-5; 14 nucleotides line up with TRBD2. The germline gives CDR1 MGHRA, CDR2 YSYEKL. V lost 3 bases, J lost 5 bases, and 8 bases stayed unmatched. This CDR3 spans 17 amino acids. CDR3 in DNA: TGCGCCAGCAGCCAGCTCGGACTAGCGGGGGGCCGGGAGACCCAGTACTTC. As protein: CASSQLGLAGGRETQYF.

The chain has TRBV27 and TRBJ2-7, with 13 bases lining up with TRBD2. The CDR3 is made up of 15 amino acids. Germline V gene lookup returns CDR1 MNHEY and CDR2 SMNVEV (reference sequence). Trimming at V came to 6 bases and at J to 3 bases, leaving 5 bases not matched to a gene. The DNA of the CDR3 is TGTGCCAGCAGAAAGGGACTAGCGGGAAACTACGAGCAGTACTTC. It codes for CASRKGLAGNYEQYF.

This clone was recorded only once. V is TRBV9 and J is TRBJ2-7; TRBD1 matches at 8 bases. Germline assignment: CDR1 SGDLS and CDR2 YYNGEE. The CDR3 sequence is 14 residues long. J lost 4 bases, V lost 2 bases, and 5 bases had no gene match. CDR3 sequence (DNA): TGTGCCAGCAGCGTCACACAGGGGGGTTACGAGCAGTACTTC. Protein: CASSVTQGGYEQYF.

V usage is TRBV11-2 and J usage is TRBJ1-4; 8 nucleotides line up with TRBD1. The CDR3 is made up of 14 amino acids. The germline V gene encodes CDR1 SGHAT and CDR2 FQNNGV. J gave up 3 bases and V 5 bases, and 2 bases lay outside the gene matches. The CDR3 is CASSATGANEKLFF. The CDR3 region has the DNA TGTGCCAGCAGCGCGACAGGGGCTAATGAAAAACTGTTTTTT.

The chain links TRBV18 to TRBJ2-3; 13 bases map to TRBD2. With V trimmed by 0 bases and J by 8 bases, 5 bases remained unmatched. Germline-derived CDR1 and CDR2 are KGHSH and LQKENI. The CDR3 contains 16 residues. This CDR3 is CASSPPRLAGGATQYF. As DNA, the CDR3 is TGTGCCAGCTCACCACCCCGACTAGCGGGGGGAGCTACGCAGTATTTT.

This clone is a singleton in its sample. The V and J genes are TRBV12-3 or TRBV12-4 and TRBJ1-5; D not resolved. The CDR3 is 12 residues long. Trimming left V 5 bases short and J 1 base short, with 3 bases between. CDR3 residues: CASSPSNQPQHF. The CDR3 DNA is TGTGCCAGCAGTCCAAGCAATCAGCCCCAGCATTTT.